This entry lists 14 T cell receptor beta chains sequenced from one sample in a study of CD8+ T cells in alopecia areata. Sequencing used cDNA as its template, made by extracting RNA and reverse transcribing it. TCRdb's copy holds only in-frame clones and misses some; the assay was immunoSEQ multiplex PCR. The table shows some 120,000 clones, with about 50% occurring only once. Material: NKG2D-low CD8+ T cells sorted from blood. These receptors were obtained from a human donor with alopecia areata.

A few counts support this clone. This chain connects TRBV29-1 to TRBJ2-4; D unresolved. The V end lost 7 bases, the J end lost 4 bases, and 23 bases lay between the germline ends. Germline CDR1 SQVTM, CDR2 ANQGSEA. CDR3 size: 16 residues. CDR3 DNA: TGCAGCGCAAGATACCACACTCCGGGCCGGAAAAACATTCAGTACTTC. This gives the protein CSARYHTPGRKNIQYF.

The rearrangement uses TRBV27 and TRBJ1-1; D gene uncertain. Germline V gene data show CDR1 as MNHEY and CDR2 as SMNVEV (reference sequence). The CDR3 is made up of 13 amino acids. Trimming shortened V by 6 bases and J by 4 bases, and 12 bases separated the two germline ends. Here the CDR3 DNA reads TGTGCCAGCAGCCTAGCCCTAGGCACTGAAGCTTTCTTT. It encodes CASSLALGTEAFF.

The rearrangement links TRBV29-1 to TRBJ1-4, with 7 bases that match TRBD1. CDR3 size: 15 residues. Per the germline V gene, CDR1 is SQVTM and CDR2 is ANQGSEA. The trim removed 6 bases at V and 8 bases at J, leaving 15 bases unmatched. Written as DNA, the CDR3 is TGCAGCGTCGAATCCGAAGACAGGGTTGAGGAAAAACTGTTTTTT. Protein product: CSVESEDRVEEKLFF.

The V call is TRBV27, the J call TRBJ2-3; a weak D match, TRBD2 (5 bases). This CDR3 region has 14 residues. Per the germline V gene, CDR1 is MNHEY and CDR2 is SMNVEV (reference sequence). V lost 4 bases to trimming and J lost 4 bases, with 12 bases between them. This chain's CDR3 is CASSSEVGPDTQYF. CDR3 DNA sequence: TGTGCCAGCAGTTCGGAGGTTGGCCCAGATACGCAGTATTTT.

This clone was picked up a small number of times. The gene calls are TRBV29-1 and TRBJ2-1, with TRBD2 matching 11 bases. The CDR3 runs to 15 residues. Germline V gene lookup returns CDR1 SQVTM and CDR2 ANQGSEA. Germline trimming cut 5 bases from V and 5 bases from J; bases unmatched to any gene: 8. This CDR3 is CSVHLTSGDHNEQFF. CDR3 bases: TGCAGCGTTCACCTGACTAGCGGGGACCACAATGAGCAGTTCTTC.

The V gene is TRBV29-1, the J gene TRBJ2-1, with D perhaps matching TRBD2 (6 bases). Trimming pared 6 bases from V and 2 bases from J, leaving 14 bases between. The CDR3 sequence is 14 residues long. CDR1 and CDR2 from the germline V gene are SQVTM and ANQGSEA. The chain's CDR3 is CSVSIADAYNEQFF. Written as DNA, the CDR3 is TGCAGCGTAAGCATAGCGGACGCCTACAATGAGCAGTTCTTC.

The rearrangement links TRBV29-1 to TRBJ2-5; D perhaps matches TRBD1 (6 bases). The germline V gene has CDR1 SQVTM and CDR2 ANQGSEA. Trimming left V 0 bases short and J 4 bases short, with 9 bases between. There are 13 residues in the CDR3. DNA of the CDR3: TGCAGCGTTGAAGAACAGGGCGGAGAGACCCAGTACTTC. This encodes CSVEEQGGETQYF.

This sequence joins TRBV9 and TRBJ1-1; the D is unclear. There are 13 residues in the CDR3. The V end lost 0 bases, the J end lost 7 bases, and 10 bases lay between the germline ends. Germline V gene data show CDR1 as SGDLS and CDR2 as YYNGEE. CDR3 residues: CASSVDSGVEAFF. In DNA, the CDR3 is TGTGCCAGCAGCGTAGACTCAGGAGTTGAAGCTTTCTTT.

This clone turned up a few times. The CDR3: CSVLWTGNYEQYF. The CDR3 DNA reads TGCAGCGTACTCTGGACAGGGAACTACGAGCAGTACTTC. This chain joins TRBV29-1 and TRBJ2-7, with TRBD1 matching over 8 bases. Germline V lookup: CDR1 SQVTM, CDR2 ANQGSEA. V dropped 6 bases and J dropped 3; count of bases not matched to a gene: 7. The CDR3 loop spans 13 amino acids.

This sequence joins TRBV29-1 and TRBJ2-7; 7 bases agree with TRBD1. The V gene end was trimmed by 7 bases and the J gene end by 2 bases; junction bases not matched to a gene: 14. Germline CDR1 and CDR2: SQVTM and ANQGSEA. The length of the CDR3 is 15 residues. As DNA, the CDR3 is TGCAGCGCAAGGGGGCTCCCTTTATCCACCTACGAGCAGTACTTC. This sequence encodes CSARGLPLSTYEQYF.

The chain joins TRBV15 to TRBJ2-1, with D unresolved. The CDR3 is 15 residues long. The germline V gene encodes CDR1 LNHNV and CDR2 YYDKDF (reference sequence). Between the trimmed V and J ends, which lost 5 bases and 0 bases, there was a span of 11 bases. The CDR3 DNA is TGTGCCACCAGCGGTCAAACGGGCTCCTACAATGAGCAGTTCTTC. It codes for CATSGQTGSYNEQFF.

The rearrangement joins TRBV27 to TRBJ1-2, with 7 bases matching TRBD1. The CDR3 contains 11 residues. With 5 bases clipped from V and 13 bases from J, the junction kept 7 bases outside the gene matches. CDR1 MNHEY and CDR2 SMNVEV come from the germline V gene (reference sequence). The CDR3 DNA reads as TGTGCCAGCAGTCGAGGGGGCGTCTTCACCTTC. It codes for CASSRGGVFTF.

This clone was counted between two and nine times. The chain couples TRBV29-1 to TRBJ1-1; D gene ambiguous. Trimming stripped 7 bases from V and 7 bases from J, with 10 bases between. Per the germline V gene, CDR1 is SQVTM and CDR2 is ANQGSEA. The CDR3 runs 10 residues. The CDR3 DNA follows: TGCAGCGGACTACGGAGTGAAGCTTTCTTT. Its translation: CSGLRSEAFF.

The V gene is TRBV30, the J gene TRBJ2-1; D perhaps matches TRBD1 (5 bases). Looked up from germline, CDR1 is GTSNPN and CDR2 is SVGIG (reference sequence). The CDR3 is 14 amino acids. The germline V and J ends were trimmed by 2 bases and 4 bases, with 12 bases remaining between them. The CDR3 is CAWSPGMGYNEQFF. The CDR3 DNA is TGTGCCTGGAGTCCAGGGATGGGATACAATGAGCAGTTCTTC.